These 30 T cell receptor beta chains originate from one sample sequenced in a study of CD8+ T cells in alopecia areata. Treatment in this sample: oral pan-JAK inhibitor, 5-10 mg twice daily. As the sequencing template, cDNA was produced by extracting RNA and reverse transcribing it. Generated by immunoSEQ multiplex PCR, the TCRdb table keeps only in-frame clones and is missing some. The repertoire holds roughly 220,000 clones, approximately 65% seen once, with about 1.2% in the top ten. The sequences come from CD4+ T cells sorted from blood, collected at approximately week 44, from a patient treated with tofacitinib. These receptors came from a human donor with alopecia areata.

The chain couples TRBV27 to TRBJ1-1; D is perhaps TRBD1 (6 bases). CDR3 size: 14 residues. Trimming took off 2 bases at V and 4 bases at J, with 11 bases between the two ends. Germline values: CDR1 MNHEY, CDR2 SMNVEV (reference sequence). This CDR3 reads CASSLLGGPTEAFF. The CDR3 DNA reads as TGTGCCAGCAGTTTACTGGGGGGCCCCACTGAAGCTTTCTTT.

The gene calls are TRBV6-1 and TRBJ2-3; 10 positions agree with TRBD1. With V trimmed by 4 bases and J by 5 bases, 6 bases remained unmatched. The CDR3 runs 15 residues. CDR1 and CDR2 from the germline V gene are MNHNS and SASEGT. The CDR3 spells CASSARDRGIDTQYF. CDR3 DNA sequence: TGTGCCAGCAGTGCCCGGGACAGGGGAATAGATACGCAGTATTTT.

The V call is TRBV15, the J call TRBJ1-6, with TRBD1 as a possible D gene (6 bases). This CDR3 contains 14 residues. Germline loops: CDR1 LNHNV, CDR2 YYDKDF (reference sequence). V was trimmed by 5 bases and J by 6 bases, leaving 11 bases between them. The chain's CDR3 is CATSEGEANSPLHF. The CDR3 DNA reads as TGTGCCACCAGCGAGGGGGAGGCTAATTCACCCCTCCACTTT.

The chain couples TRBV18 to TRBJ2-1; 13 bases agree with TRBD2. This CDR3 comprises 16 residues. Losses at the gene ends were 2 bases for V and 6 bases for J; bases not matched to a gene: 4. Germline assignment: CDR1 KGHSH and CDR2 LQKENI. CDR3 sequence reads: CASSPRTSGGSNEQFF. The DNA for the CDR3 is TGTGCCAGCTCACCAAGGACTAGCGGGGGTTCCAATGAGCAGTTCTTC.

The V call is TRBV7-9, the J call TRBJ2-2, with 9 bases that match TRBD1. V was pared by 5 bases and J by 3 bases, with 4 bases of the junction left unmatched. Per germline, CDR1 SEHNR and CDR2 FQNEAQ (reference sequence). This CDR3 is 15 amino acids long. The CDR3 is CASSRDRAYTGELFF. In nucleotides, the CDR3 is TGTGCCAGCAGCAGGGACAGGGCCTACACCGGGGAGCTGTTTTTT.

The chain recombines TRBV9 with TRBJ2-7; 7 bases match TRBD1. The CDR3 runs to 16 residues. The ends lost 2 bases at V and 2 bases at J; junction bases unmatched: 10. CDR1 SGDLS and CDR2 YYNGEE come from the germline V gene. CDR3 coding DNA: TGTGCCAGCAGCGTCTCCCGGGACAGCCCAACCTACGAGCAGTACTTC. This gives the protein CASSVSRDSPTYEQYF.

The rearrangement links TRBV7-2 to TRBJ2-1, with TRBD1 matching over 12 bases. The CDR3 is 15 residues long. From germline, CDR1 is SGHTA and CDR2 FQGNSA. V shed 5 bases and J 9 bases; nucleotides not matched to a gene: 8. For the CDR3, the DNA is TGTGCCAGCAGCGACCGGGACAGGGGGCAGATTGAGCAGTTCTTC. This encodes CASSDRDRGQIEQFF. Together with reference TRBV7-2 and TRBJ2-1, the CDR3 gives the full variable domain: GAGVSQSPSNKVTEKGKDVELRCDPISGHTALYWYRQSLGQGLEFLIYFQGNSAPDKSGLPSDRFSAERTGGSVSTLTIQRTQQEDSAVYLCASSDRDRGQIEQFFGPGTRLTVL.

This chain links TRBV29-1 with TRBJ2-7, with 7 positions matching TRBD1. Germline values: CDR1 SQVTM, CDR2 ANQGSEA. This CDR3 contains 12 residues. V shed 6 bases, J shed 3 bases, and the junction held 5 bases outside the gene matches. CDR3 nucleotide sequence: TGCAGCGTGGTGGGACAGCTCTACGAGCAGTACTTC. Amino acid sequence: CSVVGQLYEQYF.

The chain joins TRBV12-5 to TRBJ1-5; D possibly corresponds to TRBD1 (5 bases). V was shortened by 3 bases and J by 6 bases, with 9 bases between the two germline ends. Germline CDR1 reads LGHNT; CDR2 reads FRNRAP. CDR3 size: 13 residues. In DNA form, the CDR3 reads TGTGCTAGTGGTTTATCTCAGGGTCAGCCCCAGCATTTT. Encoded protein: CASGLSQGQPQHF.

This chain connects TRBV2 to TRBJ1-1; 10 nucleotides line up with TRBD1. There are 15 residues in the CDR3. Per germline, CDR1 SNHLY and CDR2 FYNNEI. The ends lost 5 bases at V and 0 bases at J; junction bases unmatched: 3. As DNA, the CDR3 is TGTGCCAGCAGTAGACAGGGGGCCATGAACACTGAAGCTTTCTTT. Translation: CASSRQGAMNTEAFF.

The chain employs TRBV29-1 and TRBJ1-1; D is undetermined. This CDR3 spans 13 amino acids. V was clipped by 3 bases and J by 6 bases, with 14 bases between them. Germline V gene lookup returns CDR1 SQVTM and CDR2 ANQGSEA. The CDR3 bases are TGCAGCGTTGACGGAAGACTGTCCGCTGAAGCTTTCTTT. Its translation: CSVDGRLSAEAFF.

The chain uses TRBV29-1 and TRBJ2-5; D gene unclear. This CDR3 is 12 amino acids long. Germline V gene data show CDR1 as SQVTM and CDR2 as ANQGSEA. V lost 3 bases to trimming and J lost 5 bases, with 10 bases between them. CDR3 DNA sequence: TGCAGCGTTGACCCGATCGGGGAGACCCAGTACTTC. Its translation: CSVDPIGETQYF. Based on the CDR3 plus reference TRBV29-1 and TRBJ2-5, the full variable domain is SAVISQKPSRDICQRGTSLTIQCQVDSQVTMMFWYRQQPGQSLTLIATANQGSEATYESGFVIDKFPISRPNLTFSTLTVSNMSPEDSSIYLCSVDPIGETQYFGPGTRLLVL.

The V call is TRBV2, the J call TRBJ2-6; the D is unclear. The CDR3 consists of 16 residues. Germline loops: CDR1 SNHLY, CDR2 FYNNEI. Trimming cost V 7 bases and J 0 bases, with 13 bases left between them. The CDR3 spells CASTAGTHSGANVLTF. CDR3 DNA sequence: TGTGCCAGCACGGCAGGAACACACTCTGGGGCCAACGTCCTGACTTTC.

Comments on this clone: A read error may account for a junction end that differs from germline. The V and J genes are TRBV29-1 and TRBJ2-1; the D gene is possibly TRBD1 (5 bases). This CDR3 is built from 11 residues. In germline, CDR1 is SQVTM, CDR2 ANQGSEA. CDR3 amino acids: CSVQDSNEQFF. The CDR3, as DNA: TGCAGCGTTCAAGACAGCAATGAGCAGTTCTTC.

This clone was recorded at least ten times. This chain links TRBV30 with TRBJ2-5; TRBD1 matches at 11 bases. Germline values: CDR1 GTSNPN, CDR2 SVGIG (reference sequence). The CDR3 contains 15 residues. J gave up 4 bases and V 3 bases, and 7 bases lay outside the gene matches. The CDR3 region has the DNA TGTGCCTGGAGCTCTGGACAGGGGGCCAGAGAGACCCAGTACTTC. Protein product: CAWSSGQGARETQYF.

The rearrangement links TRBV2 to TRBJ2-5; D is uncertain. The CDR3 extends over 14 amino acids. Per the germline V gene, CDR1 is SNHLY and CDR2 is FYNNEI. With 2 bases removed from V and 1 base from J, the gap between germline ends came to 8 bases. The CDR3 DNA follows: TGTGCCAGCAGTGAATGGCAGGCCCAAGAGACCCAGTACTTC. The encoded protein is CASSEWQAQETQYF.

The chain links TRBV29-1 to TRBJ2-6; no reliable D call. From germline, CDR1 is SQVTM and CDR2 ANQGSEA. The CDR3 loop spans 14 amino acids. V lost 4 bases and J 0 bases, leaving 7 bases between the germline ends. CDR3 residues: CSVVSDSGANVLTF. DNA for the CDR3: TGCAGCGTTGTGTCGGACTCTGGGGCCAACGTCCTGACTTTC.

The chain is built from TRBV6-1 and TRBJ1-2; D unclear. Germline V CDR1 and CDR2: MNHNS, SASEGT. V dropped 4 bases and J dropped 4 bases, with 16 bases sitting between them. CDR3 length: 15 residues. The DNA for the CDR3 is TGTGCCAGCAGTGGCCGGGATCCCGAAGTCTATGGCTACACCTTC. This sequence encodes CASSGRDPEVYGYTF.

V gene TRBV29-1 combines with J gene TRBJ1-1, with D perhaps matching TRBD1 (6 bases). The CDR3 covers 13 residues. Per the germline V gene, CDR1 is SQVTM and CDR2 is ANQGSEA. Trimming removed 4 bases from V and 8 bases from J, with 17 bases in between. CDR3 DNA: TGCAGCGTTGTTACAGGGTTGCGGCGGGAAGCTTTCTTT. Amino acids: CSVVTGLRREAFF.

This clone occurred a few times. The chain joins TRBV6-1 to TRBJ2-1; 13 positions match TRBD2. The CDR3 length is 15 residues. V was pared by 5 bases and J by 9 bases, with 7 bases of the junction left unmatched. Germline values: CDR1 MNHNS, CDR2 SASEGT. The CDR3 is CASSPTSGGLGEQFF. Written as DNA, the CDR3 is TGTGCCAGCAGTCCGACTAGCGGGGGGTTAGGTGAGCAGTTCTTC.

With regard to this clone: The identical CDR3 is also encoded by other nucleotide sequences in the sample. The chain recombines TRBV5-1 with TRBJ1-2; the match to TRBD1 covers 8 bases. Germline V gene sequence: CDR1 SGHRS, CDR2 YFSETQ. V was clipped by 0 bases and J by 4 bases; unmatched bases: 2. The CDR3 consists of 14 residues. Here the CDR3 DNA reads TGCGCCAGCAGCTTGGAACAGGGGGGCTATGGCTACACCTTC. Protein product: CASSLEQGGYGYTF.

For the CDR3, the DNA is TGTGCCAGCAGTGACGGGGGACAGGCGATGAACACTGAAGCTTTCTTT. Translated: CASSDGGQAMNTEAFF. This sequence joins TRBV25-1 and TRBJ1-1; 8 nucleotides match TRBD1. Germline V gene sequence: CDR1 MGHDK, CDR2 SYGVNS. The V gene end was trimmed by 3 bases and the J gene end by 0 bases; junction bases not matched to a gene: 6. The CDR3 contains 16 residues.

In DNA form, the CDR3 reads TGCGCCAGCAGCCCCCGGGACAGGGACCACGAGCAGTACTTC. Encoded protein: CASSPRDRDHEQYF. The chain combines TRBV4-3 with TRBJ2-7, with 9 bases aligning to TRBD1. Germline CDR1 LGHNA, CDR2 YSLEER. With V trimmed by 4 bases and J by 5 bases, 6 bases remained unmatched. The CDR3 is 14 amino acids.

V and J are TRBV25-1 and TRBJ1-2, with unresolved D. The CDR3 loop spans 11 amino acids. The V gene's germline CDR1 is MGHDK and CDR2 SYGVNS. The V and J ends lost 0 bases and 7 bases respectively, with 3 bases between them. The CDR3 here is CASSEYGGYTF. CDR3 DNA sequence: TGTGCCAGCAGTGAATATGGTGGCTACACCTTC.

The sample holds a few counts of this clone. The V call is TRBV7-8, the J call TRBJ1-4, with a weak D call TRBD1 (6 bases). Germline V gives CDR1 SGHVS, CDR2 FQNEAQ. This CDR3 has 14 residues. Trimming took off 1 base at V and 3 bases at J, with 6 bases between the two ends. The CDR3 loop is CASSLGTANEKLFF. In DNA form, the CDR3 reads TGTGCCAGCAGCTTAGGGACAGCTAATGAAAAACTGTTTTTT.

The genes are TRBV6-1 and TRBJ1-4; D unresolved. V lost 11 bases and J lost 0, with 13 bases in between. Germline CDR1 and CDR2: MNHNS and SASEGT. This CDR3 spans 14 amino acids. The CDR3 coding sequence is TGTGCCGCCGGGGTGGAGGCAACTAATGAAAAACTGTTTTTT. Protein: CAAGVEATNEKLFF.

V and J are TRBV18 and TRBJ2-5; D not certain. The CDR3 length is 13 residues. The ends were cut back, 6 bases at V and 1 base at J, with 9 bases in the middle. Per germline, CDR1 KGHSH and CDR2 LQKENI. The DNA for the CDR3 is TGTGCCAGCTCCCTGACCTTCCAAGAGACCCAGTACTTC. The encoded protein is CASSLTFQETQYF. The whole variable domain, filled in from reference TRBV18 and TRBJ2-5, reads NAGVMQNPRHLVRRRGQEARLRCSPMKGHSHVYWYRQLPEEGLKFMVYLQKENIIDESGMPKERFSAEFPKEGPSILRIQQVVRGDSAAYFCASSLTFQETQYFGPGTRLLVL.

The V call is TRBV30, the J call TRBJ2-7; possibly TRBD1 for D (6 bases). CDR1 and CDR2 (germline): GTSNPN, SVGIG (reference sequence). The CDR3 runs 12 residues. Trimming left V 1 base short and J 5 bases short, with 9 bases between. The CDR3 reads CAWSAGAHEQYF. CDR3 sequence (DNA): TGTGCCTGGAGTGCAGGGGCTCACGAGCAGTACTTC.

The CDR3, as DNA: TGTGCCAGCAGCTTAGATGGGGGGATGAGAGAGACCCAGTACTTC. The encoded protein is CASSLDGGMRETQYF. The chain carries TRBV7-7 and TRBJ2-5; D may be TRBD2 (6 bases). V was cut by 1 base and J by 4 bases, with 13 bases left in between. Germline values: CDR1 SSHAT, CDR2 FNYEAQ (reference sequence). This CDR3 is 15 amino acids long.

V gene TRBV20-1 combines with J gene TRBJ1-2; no clear D. The germline V and J ends were trimmed by 7 bases and 4 bases, with 7 bases remaining between them. Germline V lookup: CDR1 DFQATT, CDR2 SNEGSKA (reference sequence). The CDR3 covers 10 residues. CDR3 sequence reads: CSVRSYGYTF. The CDR3 DNA sequence: TGCAGTGTTAGGTCCTATGGCTACACCTTC.